What follows describes a single T cell receptor (beta chain). What it binds is not known. This sample was included in a study of cytomegalovirus exposure and HLA in healthy donors. Study-wide results and limits: Common viral pathogens seemed, in a later analysis, to connect with several of the most significant clusters. TCR beta V segments were, for the most part, productive about 87% or about 30% of the time in an earlier analysis. For TCR beta chains, V- and J-gene trimming was later linked to a missense DCLRE1C variant.

In the PCR, 60 Vbeta and 13 Jbeta primers were used. Using immunoSEQ multiplex PCR, the repertoire was profiled, and TCRdb retains in-frame clones only, with some absent. The repertoire holds about 130,000 clones, roughly 78% seen once, with roughly 3.5% in the top ten. The germline V gene encodes CDR1 MNHEY and CDR2 SVGAGI. The ends were cut back, 6 bases at V and 7 bases at J, with 15 bases in the middle. The CDR3 runs to 14 residues. This receptor was taken from a male donor in good health and CMV-seronegative. Sequenced input: PBMCs. V and J are TRBV6-5 and TRBJ1-4, with D maybe TRBD1 (5 bases). CDR3 loop: CASSMLHTGEKLFF. The DNA of the CDR3 is TGTGCCAGCAGCATGTTACATACAGGTGAAAAACTGTTTTTT.